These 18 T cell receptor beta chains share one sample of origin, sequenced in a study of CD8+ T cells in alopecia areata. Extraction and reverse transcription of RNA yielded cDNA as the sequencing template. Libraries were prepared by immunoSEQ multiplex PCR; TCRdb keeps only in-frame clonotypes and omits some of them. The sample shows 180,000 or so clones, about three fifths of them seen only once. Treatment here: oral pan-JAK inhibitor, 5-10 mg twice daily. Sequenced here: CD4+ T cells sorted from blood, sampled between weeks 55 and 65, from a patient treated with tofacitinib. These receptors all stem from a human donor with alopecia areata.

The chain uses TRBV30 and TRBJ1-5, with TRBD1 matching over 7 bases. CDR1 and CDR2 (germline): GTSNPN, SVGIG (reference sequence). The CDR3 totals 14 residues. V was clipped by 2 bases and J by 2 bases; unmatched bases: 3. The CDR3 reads CAWSIGQGNQPQHF. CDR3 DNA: TGTGCCTGGAGTATCGGACAGGGCAATCAGCCCCAGCATTTT.

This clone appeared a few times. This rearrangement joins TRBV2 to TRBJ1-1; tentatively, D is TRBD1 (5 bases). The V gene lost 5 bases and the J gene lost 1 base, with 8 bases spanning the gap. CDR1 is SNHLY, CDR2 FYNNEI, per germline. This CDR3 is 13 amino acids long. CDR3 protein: CASSQDRNTEAFF. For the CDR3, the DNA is TGTGCCAGCAGTCAAGACAGGAACACTGAAGCTTTCTTT.

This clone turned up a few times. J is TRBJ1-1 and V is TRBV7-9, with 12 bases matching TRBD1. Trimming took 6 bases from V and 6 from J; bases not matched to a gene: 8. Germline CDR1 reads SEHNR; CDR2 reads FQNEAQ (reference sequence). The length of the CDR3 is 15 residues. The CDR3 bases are TGTGCCAGCAGAAAACCGGGACAGGGGGCCTCTGAAGCTTTCTTT. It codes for CASRKPGQGASEAFF.

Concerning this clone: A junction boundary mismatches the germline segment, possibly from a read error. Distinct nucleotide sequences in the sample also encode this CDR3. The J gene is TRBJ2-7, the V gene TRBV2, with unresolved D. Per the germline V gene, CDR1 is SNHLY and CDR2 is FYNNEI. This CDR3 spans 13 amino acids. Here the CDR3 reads CASSDGLSYEQYF. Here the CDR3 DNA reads TGCGCCAGCAGTGACGGCTTGTCCTACGAGCAGTACTTC.

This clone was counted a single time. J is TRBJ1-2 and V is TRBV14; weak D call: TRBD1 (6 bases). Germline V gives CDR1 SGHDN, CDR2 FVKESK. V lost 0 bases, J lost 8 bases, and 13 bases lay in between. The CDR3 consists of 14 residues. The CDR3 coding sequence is TGTGCCAGCAGCCAAGATATGGCAGGGGTAGGCTACACCTTC. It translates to CASSQDMAGVGYTF.

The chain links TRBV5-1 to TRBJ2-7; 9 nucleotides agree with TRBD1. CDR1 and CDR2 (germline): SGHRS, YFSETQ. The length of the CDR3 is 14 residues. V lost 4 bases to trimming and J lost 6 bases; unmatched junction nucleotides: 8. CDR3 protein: CASSSGTGRREQYF. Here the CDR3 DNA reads TGCGCCAGCAGCAGTGGGACAGGGAGGCGCGAGCAGTACTTC.

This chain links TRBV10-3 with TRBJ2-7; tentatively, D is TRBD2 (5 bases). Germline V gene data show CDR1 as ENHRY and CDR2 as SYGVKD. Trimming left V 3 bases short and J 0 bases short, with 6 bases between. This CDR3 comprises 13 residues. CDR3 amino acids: CAISDGSSYEQYF. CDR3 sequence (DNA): TGTGCCATCAGTGATGGGAGCTCCTACGAGCAGTACTTC.

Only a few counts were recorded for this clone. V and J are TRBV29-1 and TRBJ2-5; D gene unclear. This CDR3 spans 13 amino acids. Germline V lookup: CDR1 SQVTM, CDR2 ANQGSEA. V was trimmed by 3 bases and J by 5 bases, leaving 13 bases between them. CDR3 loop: CSVDRRRLETQYF. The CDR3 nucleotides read TGCAGCGTTGATAGACGGCGGTTGGAGACCCAGTACTTC.

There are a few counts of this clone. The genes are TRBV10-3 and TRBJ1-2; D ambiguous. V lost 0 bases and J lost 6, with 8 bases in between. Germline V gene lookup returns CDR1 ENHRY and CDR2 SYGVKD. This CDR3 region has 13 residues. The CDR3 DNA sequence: TGTGCCATCAGTGAGTCGGAAACCGATGGCTACACCTTC. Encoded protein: CAISESETDGYTF.

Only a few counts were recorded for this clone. In DNA form, the CDR3 reads TGTGCCATCAGTGCAGGCCAGGCCCGCTCTGGGGCCAACGTCCTGACTTTC. Its translation: CAISAGQARSGANVLTF. The chain carries TRBV10-3 and TRBJ2-6; D call uncertain. The germline V gene encodes CDR1 ENHRY and CDR2 SYGVKD. This CDR3 has 17 residues. V lost 4 bases to trimming and J lost 0 bases, with 13 bases between them.

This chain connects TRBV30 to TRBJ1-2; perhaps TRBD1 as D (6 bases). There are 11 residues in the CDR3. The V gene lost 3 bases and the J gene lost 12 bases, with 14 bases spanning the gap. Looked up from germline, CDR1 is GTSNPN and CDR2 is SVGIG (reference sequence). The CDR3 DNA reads TGTGCCTGGAGCTATGTCAGGGGCCACACCTTC. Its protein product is CAWSYVRGHTF.

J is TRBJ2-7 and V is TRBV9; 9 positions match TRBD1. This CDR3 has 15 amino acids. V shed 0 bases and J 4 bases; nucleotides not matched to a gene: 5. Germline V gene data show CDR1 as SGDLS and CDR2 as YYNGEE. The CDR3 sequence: CASSVATGTGYEQYF. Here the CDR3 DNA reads TGTGCCAGCAGCGTAGCGACAGGGACAGGGTACGAGCAGTACTTC.

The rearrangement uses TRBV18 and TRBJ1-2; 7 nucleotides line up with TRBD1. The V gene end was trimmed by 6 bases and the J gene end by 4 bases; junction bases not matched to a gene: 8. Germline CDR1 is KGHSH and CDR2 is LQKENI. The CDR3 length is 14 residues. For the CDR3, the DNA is TGTGCCAGCTCGTCCCGGGACAGCTCCTATGGCTACACCTTC. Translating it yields CASSSRDSSYGYTF.

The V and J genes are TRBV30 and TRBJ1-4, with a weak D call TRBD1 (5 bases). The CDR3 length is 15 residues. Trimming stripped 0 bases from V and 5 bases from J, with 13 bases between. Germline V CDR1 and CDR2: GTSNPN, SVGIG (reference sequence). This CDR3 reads CAWSVPIDRNEKLFF. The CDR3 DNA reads TGTGCCTGGAGTGTACCAATCGACAGAAATGAAAAACTGTTTTTT.

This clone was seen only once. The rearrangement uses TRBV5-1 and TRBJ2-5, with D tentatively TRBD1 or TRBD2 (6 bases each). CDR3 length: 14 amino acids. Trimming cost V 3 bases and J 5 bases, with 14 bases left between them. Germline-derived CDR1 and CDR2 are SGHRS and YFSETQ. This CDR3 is CASSWRDIGETQYF. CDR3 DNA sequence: TGCGCCAGCAGCTGGAGGGACATCGGGGAGACCCAGTACTTC.

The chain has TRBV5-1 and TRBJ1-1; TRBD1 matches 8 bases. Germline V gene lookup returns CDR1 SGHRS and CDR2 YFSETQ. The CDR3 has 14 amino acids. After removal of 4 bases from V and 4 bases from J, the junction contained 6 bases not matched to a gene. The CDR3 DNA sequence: TGCGCCAGCAGCGGACAGACAGGGGCCACTGAAGCTTTCTTT. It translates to CASSGQTGATEAFF.

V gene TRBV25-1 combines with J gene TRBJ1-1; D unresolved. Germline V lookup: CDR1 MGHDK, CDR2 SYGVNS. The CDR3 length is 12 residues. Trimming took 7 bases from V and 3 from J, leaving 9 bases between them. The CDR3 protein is CASTGRDTEAFF. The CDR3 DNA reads TGTGCCAGCACAGGCCGAGACACTGAAGCTTTCTTT.

The CDR3 loop is CAWTGTTNEKLFF. The CDR3 DNA is TGTGCCTGGACGGGGACAACTAATGAAAAACTGTTTTTT. The genes are TRBV30 and TRBJ1-4; D is ambiguous. Trimming shortened V by 4 bases and J by 0 bases, and 6 bases separated the two germline ends. CDR1 GTSNPN and CDR2 SVGIG come from the germline V gene (reference sequence). The CDR3 runs 13 residues.